This record looks at one T cell receptor (beta chain) sequence and its context. It lacks a known antigen. The sample holds no much larger clone one base away, and base qualities are not on file. This sample stems from a study of blood T cell repertoires in COVID-19 (dated by TCRdb to about 2020). Regarding the research as a whole: Samples covering the acute and convalescent phases of COVID-19 were provided by collaborators in the United States, Italy and Spain. The prospective study material was composed of cDNA or gDNA derived from T cells, B-cell-depleted T cells, or PBMCs. The dataset comprised deeply sampled blood TCRbeta repertoires from subjects exposed to, actively infected with, or recovered from COVID-19. A freely available public database, intended as a resource for researchers studying the immune response to SARS-CoV-2, is where the repertoires were released. Samples were obtained from the ongoing ImmuneRACE study (first 160 participants) and from over 1,000 subjects provided by 6 global collaborators. Nearly every sample came with metadata listing a de-identified subject ID, COVID-19 status, age in years and sex. HLA class I and class II types, where available, came from metadata supplied by the sample provider rather than from assay-based typing.

One collaborating source in Seattle enrolled patients while the patients were actively infected and followed the patients over time throughout the course of disease. Collaborating institutions collected whole blood in K2EDTA tubes following their own protocols. Collaborator samples were shipped for TCRbeta analysis as frozen whole blood, isolated PBMCs, or DNA extracted from either sample type. At the junction V is shortened by 10 bases and J by 3 bases, with 10 bases in between. CDR3 length: 11 amino acids, cysteine to phenylalanine. The only DNA kept is the CDR3, 33 bases in frame from the first base. The immunoSEQ Assay, a bias-controlled multiplex PCR, was used to amplify TCRbeta CDR3 regions from genomic DNA. As for the authors' bioinformatics: Nucleated cell counts per sample were estimated from amplification of reference gene primers within the assay. To quantify the absolute abundance of each unique TCRbeta CDR3 rearrangement, sequence reads were collapsed and filtered. For each sample, productive Simpson clonality was calculated as the square root of Simpson's diversity index over productive rearrangements. This immuneACCESS table, as held by TCRdb, lists in-frame sequences with V and J called but not all clones. Of the missing ones, under half trace to an unresolved V gene in checked studies; the others have no known cause. V, J and clone size are taken as reported in that table, and D and trimming were inferred from the DNA itself. The table for this sample lists almost 350,000 clones; roughly 89% of them were counted only once. The ten largest account for roughly 4% of the sample.

General conclusions and limits of the study: Clinical and demographic metadata were provided uncurated, with the amount varying by source and participant.

Sequenced material: peripheral blood. The clonotype was recovered from a woman aged 55-69 years with COVID-19, enrolled during active disease. This chain is built from TRBV12-3 or TRBV12-4 and TRBJ2-7; the D gene is not confidently resolved. CDR3 loop: CANWWFYEQYF. The DNA sequence is given as TGTGCCAACTGGTGGTTCTACGAGCAGTACTTC.